Each of the 28 T cell receptor beta chains below was sequenced from the same sample in a study of shared clonotypes between healthy human individuals. Data came from immunoSEQ multiplex PCR; TCRdb stores just in-frame clones and leaves some out. In the table there are millions of clones, 85% to 95% of which are singletons. Sequenced sample: naive CD4+ T cells from PBMCs. Indicated subset: CD45RA+ positively selected. These receptors all come from a man aged 18 to 30 in good health. Some clones in this sample may be carry-over from other donors' samples.

A single count supports this clone. CDR3 sequence: CASRRQTSTEAFF. CDR3 DNA sequence: TGTGCCAGCAGAAGACAGACGAGCACTGAAGCTTTCTTT. The chain recombines TRBV2 with TRBJ1-1, with a tentative D call TRBD1 (5 bases). The germline gives CDR1 SNHLY, CDR2 FYNNEI. This CDR3 contains 13 residues. The V end was cut by 6 bases, the J end by 4 bases, with 12 bases between.

The chain is built from TRBV10-3 and TRBJ2-7; 9 positions agree with TRBD1. This CDR3 region has 15 residues. V was pared by 6 bases and J by 4 bases, with 10 bases of the junction left unmatched. Per germline, CDR1 ENHRY and CDR2 SYGVKD. The CDR3 nucleotides are TGTGCCATCAGGCCCTGGGGACAGGGCTTATACGAGCAGTACTTC. Protein product: CAIRPWGQGLYEQYF.

This chain links TRBV28 with TRBJ2-2; the match to TRBD2 covers 7 bases. V shed 5 bases and J 11 bases; nucleotides not matched to a gene: 23. The CDR3 loop spans 18 amino acids. The germline gives CDR1 MDHEN, CDR2 SYDVKM. The CDR3 nucleotides are TGTGCCAGCAGTCCCGGGGCAGGGCGGGGAGGGGAGCTGTTTGAGCTGTTTTTT. Amino acids: CASSPGAGRGGELFELFF.

This sequence joins TRBV4-2 and TRBJ2-5; maybe TRBD2 (6 bases). There are 15 residues in the CDR3. Per germline, CDR1 LGHNA and CDR2 YNFKEQ. V gave up 4 bases and J gave up 5 bases, with 17 bases separating them. The CDR3 nucleotides read TGTGCCAGCAGCCCCGGAGGAGGGATTTGGGAGACCCAGTACTTC. Translating gives CASSPGGGIWETQYF.

V and J are TRBV5-1 and TRBJ2-3; no reliable D call. The CDR3 is made up of 14 amino acids. Trimming removed 3 bases from V and 3 bases from J, with 11 bases in between. Germline CDR1 and CDR2: SGHRS and YFSETQ. In nucleotides, the CDR3 is TGCGCCAGCAGCTCCTTAGATAATACAGATACGCAGTATTTT. Translation gives CASSSLDNTDTQYF.

CDR3 region: CASSPGEGGRRYEQYF. The CDR3 coding sequence is TGTGCCAGCAGCCCTGGGGAGGGCGGGAGGAGATACGAGCAGTACTTC. The chain links TRBV9 to TRBJ2-7, with 8 bases aligning to TRBD2. Germline V CDR1 and CDR2: SGDLS, YYNGEE. The CDR3 covers 16 residues. V trimming: 4 bases; J trimming: 4 bases; junction bases outside the gene matches: 13.

The chain carries TRBV6-5 and TRBJ2-5, with TRBD1 matching 9 bases. The CDR3 totals 14 residues. With 6 bases clipped from V and 4 bases from J, the junction kept 6 bases outside the gene matches. CDR1 is MNHEY and CDR2 is SVGAGI in the germline V gene. The CDR3 nucleotides read TGTGCCAGCAGCTGGACAGGGGTGGGAGAGACCCAGTACTTC. Protein: CASSWTGVGETQYF.

The CDR3 coding sequence is TGCGCCAGCTTAAAACCGGGACAGGGGCCCGCTGAAGCTTTCTTT. Translating gives CASLKPGQGPAEAFF. The chain joins TRBV10-1 to TRBJ1-1; 10 nucleotides align to TRBD1. CDR3 length: 15 amino acids. Germline values: CDR1 WNHNN, CDR2 SYGVQD (reference sequence). Trimming removed 8 bases from V and 6 bases from J; junction bases left unmatched: 12.

The chain links TRBV5-4 to TRBJ2-7, with 13 bases fitting TRBD2. This CDR3 contains 15 residues. Germline CDR1 and CDR2: SGHNT and YYREEE (reference sequence). Trimming took 5 bases from V and 4 from J; bases not matched to a gene: 6. CDR3 in amino acids: CASRGGTSGKYEQYF. CDR3 sequence (DNA): TGTGCCAGCAGGGGGGGGACTAGCGGGAAATACGAGCAGTACTTC.

To note about this clone: This specimen includes other DNA sequences encoding the same CDR3. The CDR3 sequence: CASSLVGSYNEQFF. The CDR3 DNA sequence: TGCGCCAGCAGCTTGGTTGGCAGCTACAATGAGCAGTTCTTC. The chain recombines TRBV5-1 with TRBJ2-1; D is undetermined. Trimming left V 0 bases short and J 3 bases short, with 7 bases between. Germline V gives CDR1 SGHRS, CDR2 YFSETQ. This CDR3 region has 14 residues.

The gene calls are TRBV5-6 and TRBJ1-4; 7 nucleotides line up with TRBD1. This CDR3 has 14 amino acids. V was pared by 7 bases and J by 12 bases, with 15 bases of the junction left unmatched. Germline V lookup: CDR1 SGHDT, CDR2 YYEEEE. The chain's CDR3 is CASRRQGGGGELFF. The CDR3 nucleotides are TGTGCCAGCCGTAGACAGGGAGGAGGTGGGGAACTGTTTTTT. Looking up the rest from reference TRBV5-6 and TRBJ1-4 gives the full variable domain: DAGVTQSPTHLIKTRGQQVTLRCSPKSGHDTVSWYQQALGQGPQFIFQYYEEEERQRGNFPDRFSGHQFPNYSSELNVNALLLGDSALYLCASRRQGGGGELFFGSGTQLSVL.

This sequence joins TRBV7-9 and TRBJ2-7; 7 nucleotides agree with TRBD1. The junction had 21 bases not matched to a gene; V was cut back by 2 bases and J by 5 bases. The CDR3 sequence is 19 residues long. CDR1 and CDR2 from the germline V gene are SEHNR and FQNEAQ (reference sequence). DNA for the CDR3: TGTGCCAGCAGCTTACCGTGGGTGGGTCGAACAGGGGATCCCAACGAGCAGTACTTC. Its protein product is CASSLPWVGRTGDPNEQYF.

The chain has TRBV5-1 and TRBJ2-1, with TRBD2 matching over 11 bases. The J segment lost 2 bases and the V segment lost 3 bases, leaving 4 bases of the junction unmatched. CDR1 is SGHRS and CDR2 is YFSETQ in the germline V gene. The CDR3 spans 16 residues. DNA of the CDR3: TGCGCCAGCAGCTCGCCGGGACTAGCGGCCTACAATGAGCAGTTCTTC. Translated: CASSSPGLAAYNEQFF.

The chain combines TRBV28 with TRBJ2-2; D is ambiguous. Trimming stripped 7 bases from V and 6 bases from J, with 15 bases between. The CDR3 is 14 residues long. Germline CDR1 is MDHEN and CDR2 is SYDVKM. The CDR3 nucleotides are TGTGCCAGCAAAGGCAGTCAAATCTCCGGGGAGCTGTTTTTT. Encoded protein: CASKGSQISGELFF.

V is TRBV7-3 and J is TRBJ1-1; 7 positions match TRBD1. This CDR3 comprises 13 residues. Germline-derived CDR1 and CDR2 are SGHTA and FQGTGA. The ends lost 5 bases at V and 6 bases at J; junction bases unmatched: 6. The CDR3 is CASSRQGIAEAFF. The CDR3 bases are TGTGCCAGCAGCCGACAGGGTATCGCTGAAGCTTTCTTT.

This clone was recorded only once. Other DNA sequences in the sample encode the same CDR3. The chain is built from TRBV5-1 and TRBJ2-1, with D perhaps matching TRBD2 (6 bases). There are 14 residues in the CDR3. CDR1 and CDR2 from the germline V gene are SGHRS and YFSETQ. Trimming shortened V by 4 bases and J by 1 base, and 9 bases separated the two germline ends. CDR3 protein: CASSVAGSYNEQFF. The CDR3 DNA is TGCGCCAGCAGCGTTGCGGGGTCCTACAATGAGCAGTTCTTC.

This clone was recorded once. The genes are TRBV10-3 and TRBJ1-5; TRBD1 aligns across 7 bases. V lost 4 bases, J lost 6 bases, and 15 bases stayed unmatched. Looked up from germline, CDR1 is ENHRY and CDR2 is SYGVKD. The CDR3 totals 17 residues. The DNA of the CDR3 is TGTGCCATCAGTGGTGGGAAGGAGGGGGCCAGGAGTCAGCCCCAGCATTTT. Its translation is CAISGGKEGARSQPQHF.

CDR3 sequence: CASSPRGSTYNEQFF. CDR3 DNA: TGTGCCAGCAGTCCTCGGGGGAGCACCTACAATGAGCAGTTCTTC. This chain links TRBV9 with TRBJ2-1; weak D call: TRBD2 (6 bases). Looked up from germline, CDR1 is SGDLS and CDR2 is YYNGEE. V lost 5 bases and J 2 bases, leaving 14 bases between the germline ends. The CDR3 covers 15 residues.

J is TRBJ1-2 and V is TRBV18, with 10 nucleotides matching TRBD1. CDR3 length: 14 residues. Per germline, CDR1 KGHSH and CDR2 LQKENI. V shed 2 bases and J 5 bases; nucleotides not matched to a gene: 2. CDR3 in amino acids: CASSPEGQGYGYTF. The CDR3 region has the DNA TGTGCCAGCTCACCAGAGGGACAGGGGTATGGCTACACCTTC.

V is TRBV25-1 and J is TRBJ2-1; the match to TRBD2 covers 16 bases. Unmatched junction bases numbered 7, after V lost 10 bases and J lost 7 bases. In germline, CDR1 is MGHDK, CDR2 SYGVNS. CDR3 length: 15 amino acids. This CDR3 reads CATGTSGRAGNEQFF. Here the CDR3 DNA reads TGTGCCACCGGGACTAGCGGGAGGGCGGGTAATGAGCAGTTCTTC.

The gene calls are TRBV7-3 and TRBJ2-3; 7 nucleotides line up with TRBD1. From germline, CDR1 is SGHTA and CDR2 FQGTGA. CDR3 length equals 15 residues. V lost 3 bases, J lost 0 bases, and 3 bases stayed unmatched. The CDR3 sequence: CASSLDRTSTDTQYF. The CDR3, as DNA: TGTGCCAGCAGCTTGGACAGGACTAGCACAGATACGCAGTATTTT.

Remarks on this clone: Other DNA sequences from this sample encode an identical CDR3 as well. This chain uses TRBV5-1 with TRBJ2-3; D not resolved. V lost 0 bases, J lost 0 bases, and 8 bases lay in between. The CDR3 totals 15 residues. Per the germline V gene, CDR1 is SGHRS and CDR2 is YFSETQ. The CDR3: CASSLGPASTDTQYF. DNA for the CDR3: TGCGCCAGCAGCTTGGGGCCAGCTAGCACAGATACGCAGTATTTT. The whole variable domain, filled in from reference TRBV5-1 and TRBJ2-3, reads KAGVTQTPRYLIKTRGQQVTLSCSPISGHRSVSWYQQTPGQGLQFLFEYFSETQRNKGNFPGRFSGRQFSNSRSEMNVSTLELGDSALYLCASSLGPASTDTQYFGPGTRLTVL.

The chain links TRBV19 to TRBJ2-7, with 7 nucleotides matching TRBD1. Germline V lookup: CDR1 LNHDA, CDR2 SQIVND (reference sequence). The CDR3 is 15 amino acids. The V and J ends lost 2 bases and 3 bases, in that order; junction bases with no gene match: 7. The CDR3 region is CASSITRDSFYEQYF. The CDR3 DNA follows: TGTGCCAGTAGTATAACAAGGGACAGCTTCTACGAGCAGTACTTC.

The chain couples TRBV11-3 to TRBJ2-1; TRBD1 aligns across 7 bases. Germline CDR1 reads SGHNT; CDR2 reads YENEEA. V lost 5 bases and J lost 3; bases outside the gene matches: 7. This CDR3 region has 15 residues. In DNA, the CDR3 is TGTGCCAGCAGCATAGGGGGCCCCGACTACAATGAGCAGTTCTTC. This translates into CASSIGGPDYNEQFF.

V gene TRBV5-1 combines with J gene TRBJ2-3; D gene uncertain. V was trimmed by 0 bases and J by 0 bases, leaving 8 bases between them. CDR1 is SGHRS, CDR2 YFSETQ, per germline. CDR3 length equals 15 residues. The CDR3 nucleotides read TGCGCCAGCAGCTTGGACGGTCAGAGCACAGATACGCAGTATTTT. This encodes CASSLDGQSTDTQYF.

This chain uses TRBV6-5 with TRBJ2-7; no firm D call. V lost 6 bases, J lost 4 bases, and 10 bases lay in between. CDR3 size: 12 residues. The germline CDR1 and CDR2 sequences are MNHEY and SVGAGI. Here the CDR3 DNA reads TGTGCCAGCAGGTCACAAACGTACGAGCAGTACTTC. This translates into CASRSQTYEQYF.

To note about this clone: This specimen includes other DNA sequences encoding the same CDR3. The chain uses TRBV9 and TRBJ2-3, with D possibly TRBD2 on 6 matching bases. The germline V gene has CDR1 SGDLS and CDR2 YYNGEE. V lost 0 bases to trimming and J lost 2 bases, with 7 bases between them. This CDR3 region has 14 residues. CDR3: CASSVVDYTDTQYF. CDR3 nucleotides: TGTGCCAGCAGCGTAGTGGACTACACAGATACGCAGTATTTT. Combining the CDR3 with reference TRBV9 and TRBJ2-3 gives the whole variable domain DSGVTQTPKHLITATGQRVTLRCSPRSGDLSVYWYQQSLDQGLQFLIQYYNGEERAKGNILERFSAQQFPDLHSELNLSSLELGDSALYFCASSVVDYTDTQYFGPGTRLTVL.

This chain links TRBV6-6 with TRBJ2-7, with TRBD2 matching over 11 bases. Germline V gene sequence: CDR1 MNHNY, CDR2 SVGAGI (reference sequence). Trimming at V came to 4 bases and at J to 2 bases, leaving 4 bases not matched to a gene. The CDR3 is 15 residues long. The CDR3 is CASSSGLADAYEQYF. For the CDR3, the DNA is TGTGCCAGCAGTTCGGGACTAGCGGACGCCTACGAGCAGTACTTC.